Reported below is one T cell receptor (beta chain). The data derive from a study of control samples from healthy donors and cancer patients. The trim removed 5 bases at V and 4 bases at J, leaving 9 bases unmatched. This CDR3 is built from 15 residues. The germline CDR1 and CDR2 sequences are KGHSH and LQKENI. Assay: immunoSEQ multiplex PCR; the TCRdb copy retains only in-frame clones and omits some. The sample contains over 75,000 clones, approximately 78% of which appear only once. Sequenced input: blood. This chain links TRBV18 with TRBJ1-2; TRBD1 matches 8 bases. The clonotype was recovered from a man aged 55-75 years in good health. CDR3 sequence: CASSNGQGGTYGYTF. The CDR3 DNA follows: TGTGCCAGCTCAAACGGACAGGGAGGAACCTATGGCTACACCTTC.